The entry below gives a single T cell receptor (beta chain) sequence along with its context. Sequencing was performed with immunoSEQ multiplex PCR; in TCRdb, only in-frame clones are kept and a portion is missing. The sample has approximately 260,000 clones, 85% to 90% seen once. The source of the sample is a study of blood T cell repertoires in COVID-19. The CDR3 runs 14 residues. Germline trimming cut 6 bases from V and 4 bases from J; bases unmatched to any gene: 6. Germline V CDR1 and CDR2: SNHLY, FYNNEI. Sequencing used PBMCs or T cells enriched from blood (not recorded which). The rearrangement links TRBV2 to TRBJ1-2; 9 nucleotides line up with TRBD1. The receptor was isolated from a woman aged 60-70 years who had recovered from COVID-19. The CDR3: CASSYRGRGYGYTF. The CDR3 DNA sequence: TGTGCCAGCAGCTACAGGGGGCGCGGCTATGGCTACACCTTC. Full variable domain (missing parts from reference TRBV2 and TRBJ1-2): EPEVTQTPSHQVTQMGQEVILRCVPISNHLYFYWYRQILGQKVEFLVSFYNNEISEKSEIFDDQFSVERPDGSNFTLKIRSTKLEDSAMYFCASSYRGRGYGYTFGSGTRLTVV.